A single sample gave rise to the 20 T cell receptor beta chains below, sequenced in a study of prognosis after radiotherapy for stage I lung cancer. Genomic DNA yielded TCR beta CDR3, amplified by two-round multiplex PCR. Primers were specific to each TRBV and TRBJ gene in first-round PCR. MiXCR was run by TCRdb on the multiplex PCR reads, yielding one entry per CDR3 protein. This sample yields about 30,000 distinct CDR3 sequences, of which around 30% are seen a single time; 12% belongs to the top ten. The sample consisted of PBMCs, taken before or after stereotactic body radiation therapy (not recorded which). Receptors originate from a donor over 45 with non-small cell lung cancer.

This clonotype was observed a few times. CDR3 nucleotides: TGCGCCAGCAGCTTGGAACAGGGTCTCGATGGCTACACCTTC. Encoded protein: CASSLEQGLDGYTF. The chain has TRBV5-1 and TRBJ1-2; a weak D match, TRBD1 (6 bases). This CDR3 is built from 14 residues. Trimming left V 0 bases short and J 6 bases short, with 12 bases between. Germline CDR1 reads SGHRS; CDR2 reads YFSETQ. The variable domain in full, completed from reference TRBV5-1 and TRBJ1-2, reads KAGVTQTPRYLIKTRGQQVTLSCSPISGHRSVSWYQQTPGQGLQFLFEYFSETQRNKGNFPGRFSGRQFSNSRSEMNVSTLELGDSALYLCASSLEQGLDGYTFGSGTRLTVV.

The gene calls are TRBV5-4 and TRBJ2-7; 12 bases agree with TRBD2. The J call is uncertain, as TRBJ2-5 better fits the DNA end. The CDR3 length is 15 residues. Germline loops: CDR1 SGHNT, CDR2 YYREEE (reference sequence). CDR3 sequence: CASSSTSGGQETQYF. CDR3 nucleotides: TGTGCCAGCAGCTCGACTAGCGGGGGACAAGAGACCCAGTACTTC.

This clonotype was observed a few times. This chain joins TRBV19 and TRBJ2-6; possible D gene TRBD2, 6 bases. CDR3 length equals 16 residues. V shed 5 bases and J shed 0 bases, with 11 bases lying between them. Germline CDR1 reads LNHDA; CDR2 reads SQIVND (reference sequence). The DNA of the CDR3 is TGTGCCAGTAGTGGTTACGGGGGCTCTGGGGCCAACGTCCTGACTTTC. Amino acid sequence: CASSGYGGSGANVLTF.

A word on this clonotype: One end of the junction varies from germline; a read error may be responsible. The chain employs TRBV6-5 and TRBJ2-5; unclear D gene. The length of the CDR3 is 15 residues. CDR1 and CDR2 from the germline V gene are MNHEY and SVGAGI. CDR3 region: CASSNSLWAEETQYF. CDR3 nucleotide sequence: TGTGCCAGCAGTAACTCGTTGTGGGCTGAAGAGACCCAGTACTTC.

In this sample, this clonotype turned up many times. The chain is built from TRBV7-9 and TRBJ2-5; no clear D gene. The CDR3 is 13 amino acids. V was shortened by 5 bases and J by 4 bases, with 11 bases between the two germline ends. Looked up from germline, CDR1 is SEHNR and CDR2 is FQNEAQ (reference sequence). The CDR3 here is CASSLPPRETQYF. CDR3 nucleotide sequence: TGTGCCAGCAGCCTCCCTCCTCGAGAGACCCAGTACTTC.

This clonotype was detected only a few times. Compared with germline, one end of the junction differs, possibly owing to a read error. The rearrangement links TRBV19 to TRBJ2-7; perhaps TRBD1 as D (7 bases). This CDR3 comprises 15 residues. CDR1 and CDR2 from the germline V gene are LNHDA and SQIVND (reference sequence). The CDR3 DNA reads TGTGTCAGTAGTAGAGGACAGGCCGGGTGGGGGGCGCAGTACTTC. It codes for CVSSRGQAGWGAQYF.

This clonotype was recorded many times. At one of its ends the junction is not consistent with the germline gene, which may arise from a read error. The chain combines TRBV6-1 with TRBJ2-7, with D hard to call. This CDR3 spans 12 amino acids. CDR1 is MNHNS and CDR2 is SASEGT in the germline V gene. The CDR3 sequence: CASSEIFGIGGF. CDR3 bases: TGTGCCAGCAGTGAAATCTTTGGGATAGGTGGCTTC.

This clonotype was counted ten times or more. This chain uses TRBV6-2 or TRBV6-3 with TRBJ2-5; 10 bases match TRBD2. This CDR3 comprises 16 residues. V dropped 8 bases and J dropped 0; count of bases not matched to a gene: 9. The germline CDR1 and CDR2 sequences are MNHEY and SVGEGT. The CDR3 spells CASRGLLAGYQETQYF. Here the CDR3 DNA reads TGTGCCAGCCGGGGCCTACTAGCGGGGTACCAAGAGACCCAGTACTTC.

This clonotype was recorded only once. A much bigger clone sits one base away, suggesting this may be a read error. J is TRBJ2-1 and V is TRBV5-1, with TRBD2 matching 10 bases. Germline-derived CDR1 and CDR2 are SGHRS and YFSETQ. CDR3 length: 17 amino acids. J was trimmed by 4 bases and V by 4 bases; bases with no gene match: 11. The CDR3 region has the DNA TGCGCCAGCAGCGCTCTGAGCGGGGGGGCGGGGTACAATGAGCAGTTCTTC. It encodes CASSALSGGAGYNEQFF.

The sample holds a few counts of this clonotype. The J gene is TRBJ2-7, the V gene TRBV4-1; 9 bases align to TRBD2. Germline values: CDR1 MGHRA, CDR2 YSYEKL. The CDR3 is 16 amino acids. After removal of 1 base from V and 3 bases from J, the junction contained 7 bases not matched to a gene. CDR3 coding DNA: TGCGCCAGCAGCCAAGGACTGGGTAGCGGGAGCTACGAGCAGTACTTC. Translating it yields CASSQGLGSGSYEQYF.

This clonotype was observed many times. The V call is TRBV2, the J call TRBJ2-5; D is perhaps TRBD1 (5 bases). V was pared by 5 bases and J by 7 bases, with 14 bases between. Germline V gene data show CDR1 as SNHLY and CDR2 as FYNNEI. This CDR3 has 13 amino acids. CDR3 loop: CASSLSGLGTQYF. The CDR3 DNA sequence: TGTGCCAGCAGTCTTTCAGGGCTAGGGACCCAGTACTTC.

This clonotype occurred once. The chain couples TRBV30 to TRBJ2-7, with a weak D call TRBD1 (6 bases). The CDR3 covers 13 residues. Trimming pared 3 bases from V and 3 bases from J, leaving 12 bases between. Looked up from germline, CDR1 is GTSNPN and CDR2 is SVGIG (reference sequence). DNA for the CDR3: TGTGCCTGGAGAACACAGGGCGGCTACGAGCAGTACTTC. Protein sequence: CAWRTQGGYEQYF.

This clonotype was detected only a few times. The rearrangement joins TRBV10-3 to TRBJ1-5, with TRBD1 matching over 9 bases. The CDR3 is made up of 16 amino acids. Germline CDR1 and CDR2: ENHRY and SYGVKD. V was clipped by 3 bases and J by 6 bases; unmatched bases: 9. The CDR3 sequence is CAISDPGQGEGQPQHF. DNA for the CDR3: TGTGCCATCAGTGACCCGGGACAGGGCGAGGGTCAGCCCCAGCATTTT.

This clonotype came up many times. The V gene is TRBV7-9, the J gene TRBJ1-3, with 7 bases matching TRBD1. Losses at the gene ends were 5 bases for V and 4 bases for J; bases not matched to a gene: 5. The CDR3 has 14 amino acids. CDR1 and CDR2 from the germline V gene are SEHNR and FQNEAQ (reference sequence). The CDR3 sequence is CASSLDREGNTIYF. The CDR3 bases are TGTGCCAGCAGCCTCGACAGGGAGGGAAACACCATATATTTT.

The chain is built from TRBV6-5 and TRBJ2-3, with 7 bases that match TRBD2. Germline assignment: CDR1 MNHEY and CDR2 SVGAGI. The V segment lost 2 bases and the J segment 5 bases; nucleotides outside the gene matches: 7. CDR3 length equals 15 residues. CDR3 sequence (DNA): TGTGCCAGCAGTTACGGGGAGGGCCAGGGAGATACGCAGTATTTT. Translating gives CASSYGEGQGDTQYF.

The sample holds many counts of this clonotype. The rearrangement links TRBV5-6 to TRBJ2-2, with D possibly matching TRBD1 (6 bases). Germline V gene sequence: CDR1 SGHDT, CDR2 YYEEEE. The ends were cut back, 5 bases at V and 3 bases at J, with 8 bases in the middle. This CDR3 spans 13 amino acids. The CDR3: CASRTGYTGELFF. For the CDR3, the DNA is TGTGCCAGCAGAACAGGGTACACCGGGGAGCTGTTTTTT.

This clonotype was counted many times. The chain joins TRBV19 to TRBJ1-1; the D gene is possibly TRBD1 (5 bases). V gave up 5 bases and J gave up 5 bases, with 18 bases separating them. CDR3 length equals 15 residues. Germline assignment: CDR1 LNHDA and CDR2 SQIVND (reference sequence). CDR3: CASSRLRERGTEAFF. In DNA, the CDR3 is TGTGCCAGTAGTCGTCTCAGGGAAAGAGGGACTGAAGCTTTCTTT.

Judged by abundance, this clonotype is medium-sized. This chain links TRBV28 with TRBJ1-6; possible D gene TRBD1, 5 bases. The CDR3 sequence is 17 residues long. Trimming pared 3 bases from V and 0 bases from J, leaving 12 bases between. The germline V gene encodes CDR1 MDHEN and CDR2 SYDVKM. For the CDR3, the DNA is TGTGCCAGCAGTTTTGACGGGGCGAGCTCCTATAATTCACCCCTCCACTTT. As protein: CASSFDGASSYNSPLHF. Full variable domain (outside the CDR3, taken from reference TRBV28 and TRBJ1-6): DVKVTQSSRYLVKRTGEKVFLECVQDMDHENMFWYRQDPGLGLRLIYFSYDVKMKEKGDIPEGYSVSREKKERFSLILESASTNQTSMYLCASSFDGASSYNSPLHFGNGTRLTVT.

Comments on this clonotype: With only one base between it and a far larger clone, this is likely a read error. This rearrangement joins TRBV6-4 to TRBJ2-2, with 7 bases aligning to TRBD2. The CDR3 has 13 residues. Germline CDR1 MRHNA, CDR2 SNTAGT. The CDR3: CASTGRGAGDLFF. As DNA, the CDR3 is TGTGCCAGCACTGGGAGGGGAGCCGGGGATCTGTTTTTT.

This clonotype was counted many times. The V and J genes are TRBV6-5 and TRBJ2-5; D is uncertain. The germline CDR1 and CDR2 sequences are MNHEY and SVGAGI. V lost 0 bases and J lost 6, with 14 bases in between. The CDR3 loop spans 15 amino acids. CDR3 in amino acids: CASSYSGSKGQTQYF. CDR3 coding DNA: TGTGCCAGCAGTTACTCCGGGTCTAAAGGGCAGACCCAGTACTTC.